A single T cell receptor beta chain is shown here with its context. Its antigen is undetermined. Sequencing was performed with immunoSEQ multiplex PCR; in TCRdb, only in-frame clones are kept and a portion is missing. Of around 220,000 clones in the sample, just over 85% were seen once. This record belongs to a study of cytomegalovirus exposure and HLA in healthy donors. Germline CDR1 is SGDLS and CDR2 is YYNGEE. The junction had 8 bases not matched to a gene; V was cut back by 4 bases and J by 7 bases. The CDR3 runs 15 residues. Notes on the study in general: The classifier was said to identify cytomegalovirus status with high specificity and sensitivity.

V and J are TRBV9 and TRBJ1-4; 9 bases are shared with TRBD1. The TCR sequence derives from a young woman in good health and CMV-seronegative. The sequenced sample was PBMCs. DNA of the CDR3: TGTGCCAGCAGCCTACGGGACAGGGCTGGTGAAAAACTGTTTTTT. Translated: CASSLRDRAGEKLFF.